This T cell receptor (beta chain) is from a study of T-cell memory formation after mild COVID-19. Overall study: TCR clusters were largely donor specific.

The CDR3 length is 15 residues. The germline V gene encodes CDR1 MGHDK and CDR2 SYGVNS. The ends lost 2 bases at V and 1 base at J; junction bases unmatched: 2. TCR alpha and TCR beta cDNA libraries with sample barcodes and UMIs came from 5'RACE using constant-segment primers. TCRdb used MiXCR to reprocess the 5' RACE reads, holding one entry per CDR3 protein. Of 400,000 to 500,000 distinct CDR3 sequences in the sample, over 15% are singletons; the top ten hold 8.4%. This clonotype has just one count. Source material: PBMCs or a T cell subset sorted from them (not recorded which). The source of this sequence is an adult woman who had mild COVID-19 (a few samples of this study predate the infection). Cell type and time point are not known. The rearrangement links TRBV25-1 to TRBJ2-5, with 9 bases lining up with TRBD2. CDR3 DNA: TGTGCCAGCAGTGAACCGACTAGCGGCCAAGAGACCCAGTACTTC. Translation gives CASSEPTSGQETQYF.